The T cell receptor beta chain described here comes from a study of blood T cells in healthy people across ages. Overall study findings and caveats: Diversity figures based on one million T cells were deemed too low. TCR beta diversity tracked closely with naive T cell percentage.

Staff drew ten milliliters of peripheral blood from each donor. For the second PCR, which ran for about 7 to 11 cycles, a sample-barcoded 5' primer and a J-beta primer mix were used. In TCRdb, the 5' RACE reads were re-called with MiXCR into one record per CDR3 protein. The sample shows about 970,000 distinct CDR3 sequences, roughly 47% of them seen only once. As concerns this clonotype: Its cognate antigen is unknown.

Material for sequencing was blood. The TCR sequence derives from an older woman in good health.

CDR3 loop: CASSLILRGTQYF. As DNA, the CDR3 is TGTGCCAGCAGCTTAATCCTCAGGGGGACCCAGTACTTC. The V call is TRBV7-9, the J call TRBJ2-5, with TRBD1 as a possible D gene (6 bases). The CDR3 spans 13 residues. CDR1 is SEHNR, CDR2 FQNEAQ, per germline (reference sequence). The V end lost 2 bases, the J end lost 7 bases, and 11 bases lay between the germline ends.